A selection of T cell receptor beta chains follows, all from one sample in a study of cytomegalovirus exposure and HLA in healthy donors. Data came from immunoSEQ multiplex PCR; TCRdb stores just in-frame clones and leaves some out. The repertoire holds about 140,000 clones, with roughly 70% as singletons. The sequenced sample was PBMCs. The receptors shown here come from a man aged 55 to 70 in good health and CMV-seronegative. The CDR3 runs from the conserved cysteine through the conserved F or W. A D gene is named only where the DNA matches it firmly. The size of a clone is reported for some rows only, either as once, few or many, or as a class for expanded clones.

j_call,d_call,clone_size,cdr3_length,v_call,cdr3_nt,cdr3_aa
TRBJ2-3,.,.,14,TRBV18,TGTGCCAGCTCCCGGACAGCTGGAGCAGATACGCAGTATTTT,CASSRTAGADTQYF
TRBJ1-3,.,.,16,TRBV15,TGTGCCACCAGCAGAGCGCGACTCGCAAACGGGAACACCATATATTTT,CATSRARLANGNTIYF
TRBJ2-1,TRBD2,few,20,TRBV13,TGTGCCAGCAGCTTATACCTCAGGACTAGCGGGAAGAGCTCCTACAATGAGCAGTTCTTC,CASSLYLRTSGKSSYNEQFF
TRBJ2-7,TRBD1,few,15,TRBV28,TGTGCCAGCAGCCCCGGGACAGGGGGCTCCTACGAGCAGTACTTC,CASSPGTGGSYEQYF
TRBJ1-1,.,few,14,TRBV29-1,TGCAGCGTGGACAAGAGAACACCTAACACTGAAGCTTTCTTT,CSVDKRTPNTEAFF
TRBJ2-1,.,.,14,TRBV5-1,TGCGCCAGCAGCGCGGAACGGTTTTACAATGAGCAGTTCTTC,CASSAERFYNEQFF
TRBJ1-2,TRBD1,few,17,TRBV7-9,TGTTCCAGCAGCTCGCACCTACAGGGGGAAGAGAACTATGGCTACACCTTC,CSSSSHLQGEENYGYTF
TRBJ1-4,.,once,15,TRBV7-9,TGTTCCAGCAGCTTATGGCCCTCAACTAATGAAAAACTGTTTTTT,CSSSLWPSTNEKLFF
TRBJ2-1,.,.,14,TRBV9,TGTGCCAGCAGCATACAGGGAGGGGGCAATGAGCAGTTCTTC,CASSIQGGGNEQFF
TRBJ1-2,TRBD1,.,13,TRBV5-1,TGCGCCAGCAGGCAGGGGGAGAACTATGGCTACACCTTC,CASRQGENYGYTF
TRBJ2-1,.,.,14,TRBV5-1,TGCGCCAGCAGCTTGATCAATAAGCTCAATGAGCAGTTCTTC,CASSLINKLNEQFF
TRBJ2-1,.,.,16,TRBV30,TGTGCCTGGAGCCTCCGGGACTTAGGCTCCTACAATGAGCAGTTCTTC,CAWSLRDLGSYNEQFF
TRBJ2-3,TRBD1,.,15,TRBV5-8,TGTGCCAGCAGCCCCGGGACAGGAGTCACAGATACGCAGTATTTT,CASSPGTGVTDTQYF
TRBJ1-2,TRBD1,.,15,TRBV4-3,TGCGCCAGCAGCCAAGGGGACAGGGTGGGTTATGGCTACACCTTC,CASSQGDRVGYGYTF
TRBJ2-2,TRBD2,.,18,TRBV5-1,TGCGCCAGCAGCTCCACGACTAGCGGGAGATCGGACACCGGGGAGCTGTTTTTT,CASSSTTSGRSDTGELFF
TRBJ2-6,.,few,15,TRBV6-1,TGTGCCAGCAGTACCACACACTCTGGGGCCAACGTCCTGACTTTC,CASSTTHSGANVLTF
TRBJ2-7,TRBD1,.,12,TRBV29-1,TGCAGCGTAGGCGACAGGGTGAACGAGCAGTACTTC,CSVGDRVNEQYF